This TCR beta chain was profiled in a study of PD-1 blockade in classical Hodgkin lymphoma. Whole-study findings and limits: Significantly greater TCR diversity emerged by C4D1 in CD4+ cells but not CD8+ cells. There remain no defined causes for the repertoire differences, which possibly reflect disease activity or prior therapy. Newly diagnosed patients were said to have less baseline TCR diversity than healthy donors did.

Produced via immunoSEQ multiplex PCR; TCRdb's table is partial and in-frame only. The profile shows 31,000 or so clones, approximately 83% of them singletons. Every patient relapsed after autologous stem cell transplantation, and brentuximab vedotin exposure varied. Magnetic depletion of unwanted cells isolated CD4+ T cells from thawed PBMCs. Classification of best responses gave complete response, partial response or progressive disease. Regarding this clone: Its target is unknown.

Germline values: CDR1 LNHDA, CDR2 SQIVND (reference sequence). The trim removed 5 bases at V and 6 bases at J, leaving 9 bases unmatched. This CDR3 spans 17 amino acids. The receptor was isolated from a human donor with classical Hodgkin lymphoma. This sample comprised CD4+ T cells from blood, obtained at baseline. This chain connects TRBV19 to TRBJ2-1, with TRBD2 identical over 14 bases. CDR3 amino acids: CASSPGLAGGGGNEQFF. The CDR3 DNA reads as TGTGCCAGTAGTCCCGGACTAGCGGGAGGTGGAGGCAATGAGCAGTTCTTC.